The rows below give T cell receptor beta chains drawn from one sample of a study of blood T cell repertoires in COVID-19. Assay: immunoSEQ multiplex PCR; the TCRdb copy retains only in-frame clones and omits some. The sample has approximately 430,000 clones; 86% are singletons. The sequencing sample was made of peripheral blood. The source of these receptors is a woman between 25 and 40 years old with active or convalescent COVID-19. Both conserved end residues are part of each CDR3. A D gene is named only where the DNA matches it firmly. Clone size appears in some rows only: once, few, many, or a class for an expanded clone.

V gene	D gene	J gene	clone size	CDR3 DNA	CDR3 protein
TRBV15	TRBD1	TRBJ2-5	once	TGTGCCACCAGCAAAGGACAGGGGTCGGAGACCCAGTACTTC	CATSKGQGSETQYF
TRBV4-1	.	TRBJ1-1	.	TGCGCCAGCAGCCAAGATACGGGGGGAAACACTGAAGCTTTCTTT	CASSQDTGGNTEAFF
TRBV7-2	TRBD2	TRBJ2-2	.	TGTGCCAGCAGCTTACTAGCGGGGGGACCTACCGGGGAGCTGTTTTTT	CASSLLAGGPTGELFF
TRBV10-3	.	TRBJ1-1	.	TGTGCCATCAGTGAGTCGACGGGGGATTTCAACACTGAAGCTTTCTTT	CAISESTGDFNTEAFF
TRBV7-9	TRBD2	TRBJ2-1	once	TGTGCCAGCAGCTTACAGACTAGCGGGGGCTACAATGAGCAGTTCTTC	CASSLQTSGGYNEQFF
TRBV18	TRBD1	TRBJ2-2	.	TGTGCCAGCTCACTCGGGACAGTCACCGGGGAGCTGTTTTTT	CASSLGTVTGELFF
TRBV5-5	.	TRBJ1-4	.	TGTGCCAGCAGCTCTAGTCCGGCAACTAATGAAAAACTGTTTTTT	CASSSSPATNEKLFF
TRBV6-5	TRBD2	TRBJ2-1	.	TGTGCCAGCAGTTTGGGGTCGGCGGGGGGTTATGAGCAGTTCTTC	CASSLGSAGGYEQFF
TRBV2	.	TRBJ1-4	.	TGTGCCAGCAGTGTAGCTGGGGCTGCAACTAATGAAAAACTGTTTTTT	CASSVAGAATNEKLFF
TRBV4-1	TRBD1	TRBJ1-5	.	TGCGCCAGCAGCCAGATGGACAGGGCCTCCCAGCCCCAGCATTTT	CASSQMDRASQPQHF
TRBV5-1	TRBD2	TRBJ2-1	.	TGCGCCAGCAGCTTTACTAGCGGGAGTAATGAGCAGTTCTTC	CASSFTSGSNEQFF
TRBV3-1/TRBV3-2	TRBD2	TRBJ2-5	once	TGTGCCAGCAGCCAGGGACTAGCAGAAGAGACCCAGTACTTC	CASSQGLAEETQYF
TRBV19	TRBD1	TRBJ2-7	.	TGTGCCAGTAGTAACCGGGACAGGGGGTCCCTATACGAGCAGTACTTC	CASSNRDRGSLYEQYF
TRBV10-1	TRBD1	TRBJ2-7	.	TGCGCCAGCAGTGACACAGGGGGCAGATACGAGCAGTACTTC	CASSDTGGRYEQYF
TRBV10-3	.	TRBJ1-5	.	TGTGCCACCAGGGACCTTAGCGGGAAAAATCAGCCCCAGCATTTT	CATRDLSGKNQPQHF
TRBV5-1	TRBD1	TRBJ2-5	once	TGCGCCAGCAGCTTGGCAGCAGGGGGAATCGAGACCCAGTACTTC	CASSLAAGGIETQYF
TRBV5-1	TRBD1	TRBJ1-1	few	TGCGCCAGCAGCGACCGGGACAGGGTAGTCACTGAAGCTTTCTTT	CASSDRDRVVTEAFF
TRBV10-3	.	TRBJ1-3	.	TGTGCCATCTCGGGACACGGAAACACCATATATTTT	CAISGHGNTIYF
TRBV15	TRBD1	TRBJ1-4	.	TGTGCCACCAGCAGGGACAGGTTGTCGGAGTTGGGTGGTGAAAAACTGTTTTTT	CATSRDRLSELGGEKLFF
TRBV19	TRBD1	TRBJ1-1	.	TGTGCCAGTAGTATAGGATCAGGGGGGATGACTGAAGCTTTCTTT	CASSIGSGGMTEAFF
TRBV2	TRBD1	TRBJ1-4	once	TGTGCCAGCAGGGATGACAGGGCCTCTAATGAAAAACTGTTTTTT	CASRDDRASNEKLFF
TRBV3-1/TRBV3-2	.	TRBJ2-5	.	TGTGCCAGCAGCCAAGGCGTGGGAGTGGTGGAGACCCAGTACTTC	CASSQGVGVVETQYF
TRBV7-9	.	TRBJ1-3	.	TGTGGCCTTTCCGTAGGAGGCTCTGGAAACACCATATATTTT	CGLSVGGSGNTIYF
TRBV2	TRBD1	TRBJ1-2	.	TGTGCCAGCAGTGAGTTTACAGGGGGGCGTACTTCTAACTATGGCTACACCTTC	CASSEFTGGRTSNYGYTF
TRBV27	.	TRBJ1-1	.	TGTGCCAGCAGCACCCAACCTGGGACACCTAAGCCCACTGAAGCTTTCTTT	CASSTQPGTPKPTEAFF
TRBV2	TRBD1	TRBJ1-5	.	TGTGCCAGCAGTGAAGCCCGGACAGGGGTCGTCAGCAATCAGCCCCAGCATTTT	CASSEARTGVVSNQPQHF
TRBV27	TRBD1	TRBJ2-6	.	TGTGCCAGCACCGGACAGGGTAATGGGGCCAACGTCCTGACTTTC	CASTGQGNGANVLTF
TRBV19	TRBD1	TRBJ1-2	.	TGTGCCAGCATTCGAGACGGGACAGGGAACTATGGCTACACCTTC	CASIRDGTGNYGYTF